A selection of T cell receptor beta chains follows, all from one sample in a study of blood T cell repertoires in COVID-19. This table comes from immunoSEQ multiplex PCR, and its TCRdb copy is limited to in-frame clones, with some not included. In the table there are under 350,000 clones, around nine tenths of which are singletons. The sequenced sample was peripheral blood. Source of these receptors: a man between 65 and 85 years old with acute or convalescent COVID-19. The CDR3 runs from the conserved cysteine through the conserved F or W. A D gene is named only where the DNA matches it firmly. Size values are once, few and many counts, or a class for expanded clones, and some rows have none.

d_call: NA; j_call: TRBJ2-7; v_call: TRBV5-1; clone_size: few; cdr3_nt: TGCGCCAGCAGCTTGGGTTACGGCTCCTACGAGCAGTACTTC; cdr3_aa: CASSLGYGSYEQYF
d_call: NA; j_call: TRBJ2-3; v_call: TRBV28; clone_size: NA; cdr3_nt: TGTGCCAGCAGTCCGGGGGCGCGGGAGGATACGCAGTATTTT; cdr3_aa: CASSPGAREDTQYF
d_call: NA; j_call: TRBJ1-2; v_call: TRBV14; clone_size: NA; cdr3_nt: TGTGCCAGCAGCCAGACAGGATATGGCTACACCTTC; cdr3_aa: CASSQTGYGYTF
d_call: NA; j_call: TRBJ2-1; v_call: TRBV3-1/TRBV3-2; clone_size: NA; cdr3_nt: TGTGCCAGCAGCGGCGGGAAAACCTACAATGAGCAGTTCTTC; cdr3_aa: CASSGGKTYNEQFF
d_call: TRBD1; j_call: TRBJ2-4; v_call: TRBV27; clone_size: NA; cdr3_nt: TGTGCCAGCAGTCCGTGGGACAGGTTAAACATTCAGTACTTC; cdr3_aa: CASSPWDRLNIQYF
d_call: NA; j_call: TRBJ2-3; v_call: TRBV5-1; clone_size: once; cdr3_nt: TGCGCCAGCAGCCTACAGGGTACAGATACGCAGTATTTT; cdr3_aa: CASSLQGTDTQYF
d_call: NA; j_call: TRBJ1-2; v_call: TRBV9; clone_size: NA; cdr3_nt: TGTGCCAGCAGCGTCTCCGGGGCAGGGGAAGGCTACACCTTC; cdr3_aa: CASSVSGAGEGYTF
d_call: TRBD1; j_call: TRBJ1-1; v_call: TRBV7-9; clone_size: NA; cdr3_nt: TGTGCCAGCAGCTCCAGGACAGGGGGCGCGAAGACTGAAGCTTTCTTT; cdr3_aa: CASSSRTGGAKTEAFF
d_call: NA; j_call: TRBJ1-1; v_call: TRBV30; clone_size: NA; cdr3_nt: TGTGCCTGGAGCCGGAACACTGAAGCTTTCTTT; cdr3_aa: CAWSRNTEAFF
d_call: TRBD1; j_call: TRBJ1-2; v_call: TRBV2; clone_size: NA; cdr3_nt: TGTGCCAGCAGTGAAGAAGGACAGGGGAGCTATGGCTACACCTTC; cdr3_aa: CASSEEGQGSYGYTF
d_call: NA; j_call: TRBJ1-2; v_call: TRBV20-1; clone_size: NA; cdr3_nt: TGCAGTGCTAGTCTCGCACACATGAACTATGGCTACACCTTC; cdr3_aa: CSASLAHMNYGYTF
d_call: NA; j_call: TRBJ1-5; v_call: TRBV19; clone_size: NA; cdr3_nt: TGTGCCAGTAGTACCGGGACAATTAGCAATCAGCCCCAGCATTTT; cdr3_aa: CASSTGTISNQPQHF
d_call: TRBD2; j_call: TRBJ2-5; v_call: TRBV6-2/TRBV6-3; clone_size: once; cdr3_nt: TGTGCCAGCAGTCCGGCGGGAGGGCGCAGAGAGACCCAGTACTTC; cdr3_aa: CASSPAGGRRETQYF
d_call: TRBD2; j_call: TRBJ2-3; v_call: TRBV2; clone_size: NA; cdr3_nt: TGTGCCAGCAGATATGGACTAGTTGGAAGCACAGATACGCAGTATTTT; cdr3_aa: CASRYGLVGSTDTQYF
d_call: NA; j_call: TRBJ1-6; v_call: TRBV28; clone_size: NA; cdr3_nt: TGTGCCAGCAGTTTTATCGTAGACAGCGCTTATAATTCACCCCTCCACTTT; cdr3_aa: CASSFIVDSAYNSPLHF
d_call: NA; j_call: TRBJ2-5; v_call: TRBV5-4; clone_size: NA; cdr3_nt: TGTGCCAGCAGCTTGCCGGGGGTTAGAAAAGAGACCCAGTACTTC; cdr3_aa: CASSLPGVRKETQYF
d_call: TRBD2; j_call: TRBJ2-3; v_call: TRBV28; clone_size: NA; cdr3_nt: TGTGCCAGCAGCCAACCGCTCCCGACTAGCGGGCACACAGATACGCAGTATTTT; cdr3_aa: CASSQPLPTSGHTDTQYF
d_call: NA; j_call: TRBJ1-1; v_call: TRBV30; clone_size: NA; cdr3_nt: TGTGCCTGGAGTGTAAGCGGGGGAAGGGACACTGAAGCTTTCTTT; cdr3_aa: CAWSVSGGRDTEAFF
d_call: NA; j_call: TRBJ1-3; v_call: TRBV30; clone_size: NA; cdr3_nt: TGTGCCTGGGGTGGAGAGGGAGGAAACACCATATATTTT; cdr3_aa: CAWGGEGGNTIYF
d_call: NA; j_call: TRBJ1-2; v_call: TRBV28; clone_size: NA; cdr3_nt: TGTGCCAGCGGCCCCGGCGGGGGTCCCTCTCTCTATGGCTACACCTTC; cdr3_aa: CASGPGGGPSLYGYTF
d_call: NA; j_call: TRBJ1-3; v_call: TRBV24-1; clone_size: NA; cdr3_nt: TGTGCCACCAGTTATAAGGCGGGGCGCGGAAACACCATATATTTT; cdr3_aa: CATSYKAGRGNTIYF
d_call: TRBD1; j_call: TRBJ1-2; v_call: TRBV2; clone_size: NA; cdr3_nt: TGTGCCAGCAAACGGACAGGGTCGGCCTATGGCTACACCTTC; cdr3_aa: CASKRTGSAYGYTF
d_call: TRBD2; j_call: TRBJ2-2; v_call: TRBV7-2; clone_size: NA; cdr3_nt: TGTGCCAGCAGCTTAACTAGCGGGGGTTCGATCGGGGAGCTGTTTTTT; cdr3_aa: CASSLTSGGSIGELFF
d_call: NA; j_call: TRBJ2-6; v_call: TRBV19; clone_size: NA; cdr3_nt: TGTGCCAGTAGTAGGAGACGGCACGAGCCCAACGTCCTGACTTTC; cdr3_aa: CASSRRRHEPNVLTF
d_call: NA; j_call: TRBJ1-3; v_call: TRBV15; clone_size: NA; cdr3_nt: TGTGCCACCAGCAGAGACAGCGTCTCTGGAAACACCATATATTTT; cdr3_aa: CATSRDSVSGNTIYF
d_call: TRBD1; j_call: TRBJ1-5; v_call: TRBV7-9; clone_size: NA; cdr3_nt: TGTGCCAGCAGCTCCGGGACAGGGGTCAATCAGCCCCAGCATTTT; cdr3_aa: CASSSGTGVNQPQHF
d_call: NA; j_call: TRBJ1-5; v_call: TRBV28; clone_size: few; cdr3_nt: TGTGCCAACAGTCCCGGCGGGAACAATCAGCCCCAGCATTTT; cdr3_aa: CANSPGGNNQPQHF
d_call: NA; j_call: TRBJ2-1; v_call: TRBV10-3; clone_size: NA; cdr3_nt: TGTGCCATCAGTGGGCGGGGCGCTAGTGGCTTCTCCTACAATGAGCAGTTCTTC; cdr3_aa: CAISGRGASGFSYNEQFF
d_call: TRBD1; j_call: TRBJ2-7; v_call: TRBV11-2; clone_size: NA; cdr3_nt: TGTGCCAGCAGTGAAGGGACAGTACCATACGAGCAGTACTTC; cdr3_aa: CASSEGTVPYEQYF
d_call: NA; j_call: TRBJ1-1; v_call: TRBV6-5; clone_size: NA; cdr3_nt: TGTGCCAGCAGTTACGCAGGTGGAGGAGCTTTCTTT; cdr3_aa: CASSYAGGGAFF
d_call: NA; j_call: TRBJ2-1; v_call: TRBV5-1; clone_size: NA; cdr3_nt: TGCGCCAGCAGCTTGGAGGCGGGTCATAGCTCCTACAATGAGCAGTTCTTC; cdr3_aa: CASSLEAGHSSYNEQFF
d_call: NA; j_call: TRBJ1-6; v_call: TRBV6-5; clone_size: NA; cdr3_nt: TGTGCCAGCAGTTACTCGACGGCAGGGGATTCACCCCTCCACTTT; cdr3_aa: CASSYSTAGDSPLHF